The 3 T cell receptor beta chains reported below all come from one sample, sequenced in a study of blood T cell repertoires in COVID-19. The table came from immunoSEQ multiplex PCR; TCRdb's copy has only in-frame clones and leaves some out. Of 150,000 to 200,000 clones listed, over 80% are singletons. Sequencing was done on a sample of PBMCs or T cells enriched from blood (not recorded which). All receptors come from a man between 70 and 80 years old who had been exposed to COVID-19.

J is TRBJ2-7 and V is TRBV28, with D possibly being TRBD2 (6 bases). Germline values: CDR1 MDHEN, CDR2 SYDVKM. V was shortened by 5 bases and J by 0 bases, with 11 bases between the two germline ends. The CDR3 runs 14 residues. Here the CDR3 DNA reads TGTGCCAGCAGTGGAGGGGTACACTCCTACGAGCAGTACTTC. Its protein is CASSGGVHSYEQYF. Together with reference TRBV28 and TRBJ2-7, the CDR3 gives the full variable domain: DVKVTQSSRYLVKRTGEKVFLECVQDMDHENMFWYRQDPGLGLRLIYFSYDVKMKEKGDIPEGYSVSREKKERFSLILESASTNQTSMYLCASSGGVHSYEQYFGPGTRLTVT.

The chain uses TRBV7-9 and TRBJ1-1, with 9 nucleotides matching TRBD1. This CDR3 has 18 amino acids. In germline, CDR1 is SEHNR, CDR2 FQNEAQ (reference sequence). The J segment lost 5 bases and the V segment lost 1 base, leaving 14 bases of the junction unmatched. As DNA, the CDR3 is TGTGCCAGCAGCTTAGTATCGAGCCTTCAGGGGACAGGGACTGAAGCTTTCTTT. Its translation: CASSLVSSLQGTGTEAFF.

The chain uses TRBV6-5 and TRBJ2-7; 9 nucleotides align to TRBD1. V dropped 6 bases and J dropped 4; count of bases not matched to a gene: 10. The CDR3 has 15 residues. Germline CDR1 MNHEY, CDR2 SVGAGI. The CDR3 nucleotides read TGTGCCAGCAGAAAGACCGGGACAGGGTCGTACGAGCAGTACTTC. Protein product: CASRKTGTGSYEQYF.